These 16 T cell receptor beta chains were all obtained from the same sample, sequenced in a study of T cells in Graves' hyperthyroidism and ophthalmopathy. Researchers amplified the TCR beta CDR3 regions from RNA transcripts. Primed by the HTBI set, a first-round RT-PCR was run on the TCR CDR3. TCRdb fed the multiplex PCR reads into MiXCR, producing one record per CDR3 protein. The data hold about 290,000 distinct CDR3 sequences, with approximately 15% observed a single time. The specimen sequenced was blood. These receptors were collected from a man younger than 40 with Graves' hyperthyroidism.

The table lists this clonotype with many counts. V gene TRBV28 combines with J gene TRBJ2-5, with D hard to call. Between the trimmed V and J ends, which lost 10 bases and 5 bases, there was a span of 14 bases. The CDR3 covers 12 residues. Germline values: CDR1 MDHEN, CDR2 SYDVKM. The chain's CDR3 is CATTDLPETQYF. In nucleotides, the CDR3 is TGTGCCACCACGGACCTACCTGAGACCCAGTACTTC.

This clonotype is categorized as medium-sized (0.01 to 0.1%). The DNA of the CDR3 is TGTGCCAGCAGCCGGGACGGAGAGACCCAGTACTTC. Residues: CASSRDGETQYF. The chain has TRBV11-1 and TRBJ2-5, with D possibly being TRBD1 or TRBD2 (5 bases each). Looked up from germline, CDR1 is SGHAT and CDR2 is FQDESV (reference sequence). V was shortened by 5 bases and J by 4 bases, with 8 bases between the two germline ends. This CDR3 has 12 amino acids.

This clonotype was found a few times. A clone one base away is much larger, so this may be a read error. The gene calls are TRBV11-1 and TRBJ2-1; D possibly corresponds to TRBD1 (6 bases). CDR1 SGHAT and CDR2 FQDESV come from the germline V gene (reference sequence). This CDR3 has 12 residues. Between the trimmed V and J ends, which lost 5 bases and 13 bases, there was a span of 15 bases. CDR3 sequence (DNA): TGTGCCAGCAGCCCCGAAGGGGACAATCAGTTCTTC. Translating gives CASSPEGDNQFF.

This chain links TRBV11-3 with TRBJ2-7; 7 bases line up with TRBD2. This CDR3 is 16 amino acids long. Germline V gene data show CDR1 as SGHNT and CDR2 as YENEEA. The junction had 10 bases not matched to a gene; V was cut back by 0 bases and J by 5 bases. The CDR3 DNA reads as TGTGCCAGCAGCTTAGATGGGCGGAGCGGGGCCGACGAGCAGTACTTC. Amino acid sequence: CASSLDGRSGADEQYF. The full variable domain, with the rest looked up from reference TRBV11-3 and TRBJ2-7, is EAGVVQSPRYKIIEKKQPVAFWCNPISGHNTLYWYLQNLGQGPELLIRYENEEAVDDSQLPKDRFSAERLKGVDSTLKIQPAELGDSAVYLCASSLDGRSGADEQYFGPGTRLTVT.

This clonotype was observed at least ten times. The chain links TRBV7-3 to TRBJ2-7; TRBD1 aligns across 7 bases. Germline CDR1 reads SGHTA; CDR2 reads FQGTGA. The ends lost 5 bases at V and 5 bases at J; junction bases unmatched: 12. The CDR3 is 15 amino acids. The CDR3 DNA follows: TGTGCCAGCAGCCCGACAGGGAGTGGGGTAGACGAGCAGTACTTC. It is translated as CASSPTGSGVDEQYF.

This clonotype was observed at least ten times. The CDR3 sequence is CASSHLGVQFF. Here the CDR3 DNA reads TGTGCCAGCAGCCATCTTGGGGTGCAGTTCTTC. V and J are TRBV3-1 and TRBJ2-1; no firm D call. Germline loops: CDR1 LGHDT, CDR2 YNNKEL (reference sequence). The CDR3 is 11 residues long. Trimming took off 3 bases at V and 12 bases at J, with 9 bases between the two ends.

There are many counts of this clonotype. V usage is TRBV19 and J usage is TRBJ1-1; no firm D call. This CDR3 is built from 14 residues. Germline CDR1 reads LNHDA; CDR2 reads SQIVND (reference sequence). The V and J ends lost 6 bases and 4 bases respectively, with 15 bases between them. CDR3 coding DNA: TGTGCCAGTAGGCCGCCTGTTACTGCCACTGAAGCTTTCTTT. It codes for CASRPPVTATEAFF.

This clonotype was observed at least ten times. The gene calls are TRBV20-1 and TRBJ2-7; D is possibly TRBD1 (5 bases). The CDR3 runs to 12 residues. Germline lookup yields CDR1 DFQATT and CDR2 SNEGSKA (reference sequence). V was clipped by 3 bases and J by 2 bases, with 8 bases between them. CDR3: CSASLGPYEQYF. The CDR3 DNA reads as TGCAGTGCTAGTCTGGGGCCCTACGAGCAGTACTTC.

V gene TRBV5-1 combines with J gene TRBJ1-2, with 8 bases lining up with TRBD1. V shed 4 bases and J 4 bases; nucleotides not matched to a gene: 9. CDR1 SGHRS and CDR2 YFSETQ come from the germline V gene. CDR3 size: 15 residues. CDR3 nucleotide sequence: TGCGCCAGCAGCGATTATCGGACAGGGACCTATGGCTACACCTTC. The encoded protein is CASSDYRTGTYGYTF. Looking up the rest from reference TRBV5-1 and TRBJ1-2 gives the full variable domain: KAGVTQTPRYLIKTRGQQVTLSCSPISGHRSVSWYQQTPGQGLQFLFEYFSETQRNKGNFPGRFSGRQFSNSRSEMNVSTLELGDSALYLCASSDYRTGTYGYTFGSGTRLTVV.

The CDR3 region has the DNA TGTGCCACCATGGGGTACGGCGGCTACACCTTC. Translated: CATMGYGGYTF. The V call is TRBV24-1, the J call TRBJ1-2, with D unclear. The length of the CDR3 is 11 residues. V was cut by 8 bases and J by 8 bases, with 11 bases left in between. In germline, CDR1 is KGHDR, CDR2 SFDVKD.

This clonotype was counted between two and nine times. V gene TRBV19 combines with J gene TRBJ2-7; D not resolved. Germline V lookup: CDR1 LNHDA, CDR2 SQIVND (reference sequence). V was shortened by 4 bases and J by 5 bases, with 15 bases between the two germline ends. The CDR3 has 14 residues. The DNA of the CDR3 is TGTGCCAGTAGTACTTCGGACGGTGGAGACGAGCAGTACTTC. This gives the protein CASSTSDGGDEQYF.

In this sample, this clonotype turned up a few times. This chain uses TRBV7-9 with TRBJ1-1; no firm D call. V was clipped by 3 bases and J by 7 bases, with 9 bases between them. Per the germline V gene, CDR1 is SEHNR and CDR2 is FQNEAQ (reference sequence). The CDR3 length is 12 residues. The DNA of the CDR3 is TGTGCCAGCAGCTTTGTAACAGTTGAAGCTTTCTTT. It codes for CASSFVTVEAFF.

The sample holds many counts of this clonotype. V and J are TRBV28 and TRBJ1-1; the D gene is possibly TRBD1 (5 bases). Germline values: CDR1 MDHEN, CDR2 SYDVKM. V lost 6 bases, J lost 7 bases, and 15 bases lay in between. CDR3 length: 13 residues. The CDR3 DNA is TGTGCCAGCAGGCAGGGTTTGTGGGGTGAAGCTTTCTTT. Translated: CASRQGLWGEAFF.

In this sample, this clonotype turned up a few times. The V and J genes are TRBV6-5 and TRBJ2-1; 15 bases align to TRBD2. CDR3 size: 21 residues. V was clipped by 0 bases and J by 0 bases; unmatched bases: 9. The germline gives CDR1 MNHEY, CDR2 SVGAGI. The CDR3 here is CASSYSILGLAGGDSYNEQFF. CDR3 sequence (DNA): TGTGCCAGCAGTTACTCGATATTAGGACTAGCGGGAGGGGACTCCTACAATGAGCAGTTCTTC.

Notes on this clonotype: A single base separates this from a much larger clone, so it may be a read error. J is TRBJ2-5 and V is TRBV7-2; D tentatively fits TRBD1 or TRBD2 (6 bases each). Germline V CDR1 and CDR2: SGHTA, FQGNSA. The CDR3 has 13 amino acids. The CDR3 sequence: CAGSLGGRETQYF. DNA of the CDR3: TGTGCCGGCAGCTTAGGGGGGCGGGAGACCCAGTACTTC.

Worth noting for this clonotype: This may be a read error, as it is one base from a much larger clone. The V gene is TRBV28, the J gene TRBJ1-5; 7 bases match TRBD1. Losses at the gene ends were 3 bases for V and 2 bases for J; bases not matched to a gene: 7. CDR1 and CDR2 (germline): MDHEN, SYDVKM. The CDR3 totals 16 residues. The CDR3 nucleotides are TGTGCCAGCAGTTTCCTCGGACAGGAGGGCAATCAGCCCCAGCATTTT. It encodes CASSFLGQEGNQPQHF.